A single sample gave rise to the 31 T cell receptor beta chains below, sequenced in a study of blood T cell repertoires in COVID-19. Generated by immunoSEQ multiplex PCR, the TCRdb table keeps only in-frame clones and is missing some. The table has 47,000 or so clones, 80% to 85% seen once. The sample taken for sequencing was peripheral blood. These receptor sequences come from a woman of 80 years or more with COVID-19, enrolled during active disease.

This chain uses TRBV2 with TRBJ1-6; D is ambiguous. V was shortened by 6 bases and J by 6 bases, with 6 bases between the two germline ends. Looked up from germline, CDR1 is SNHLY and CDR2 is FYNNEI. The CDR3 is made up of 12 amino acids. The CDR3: CASREGNSPLHF. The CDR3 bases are TGTGCCAGCAGGGAGGGTAATTCACCCCTCCACTTT.

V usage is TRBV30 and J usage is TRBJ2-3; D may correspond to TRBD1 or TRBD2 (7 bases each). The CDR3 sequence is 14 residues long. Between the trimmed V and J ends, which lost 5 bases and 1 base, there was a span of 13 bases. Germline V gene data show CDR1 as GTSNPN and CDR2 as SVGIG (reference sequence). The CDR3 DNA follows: TGTGCCTGGGGGAGGGGGCCGGGCACAGATACGCAGTATTTT. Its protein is CAWGRGPGTDTQYF. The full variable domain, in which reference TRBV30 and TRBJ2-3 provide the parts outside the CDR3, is SQTIHQWPATLVQPVGSPLSLECTVEGTSNPNLYWYRQAAGRGLQLLFYSVGIGQISSEVPQNLSASRPQDRQFILSSKKLLLSDSGFYLCAWGRGPGTDTQYFGPGTRLTVL.

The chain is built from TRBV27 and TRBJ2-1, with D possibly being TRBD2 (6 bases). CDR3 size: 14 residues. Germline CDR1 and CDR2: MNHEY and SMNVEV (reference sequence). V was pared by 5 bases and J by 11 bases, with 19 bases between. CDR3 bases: TGTGCCAGCAGTAGGCCTAGCGAACTGGGGAAGCAGTTCTTC. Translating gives CASSRPSELGKQFF.

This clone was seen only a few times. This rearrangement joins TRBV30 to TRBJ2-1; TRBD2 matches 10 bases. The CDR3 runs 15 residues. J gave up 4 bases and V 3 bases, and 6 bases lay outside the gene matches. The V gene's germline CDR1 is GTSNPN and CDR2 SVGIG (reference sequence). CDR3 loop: CAWSAPAGGYNEQFF. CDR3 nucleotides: TGTGCCTGGAGCGCCCCAGCGGGAGGGTACAATGAGCAGTTCTTC.

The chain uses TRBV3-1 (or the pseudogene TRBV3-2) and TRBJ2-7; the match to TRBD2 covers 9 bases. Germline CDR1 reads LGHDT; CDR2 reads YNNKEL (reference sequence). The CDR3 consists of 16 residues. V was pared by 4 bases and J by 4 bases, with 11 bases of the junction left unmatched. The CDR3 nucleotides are TGTGCCAGCAGCCGTGAAGGGAGCGGGAGGCGGTACGAGCAGTACTTC. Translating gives CASSREGSGRRYEQYF.

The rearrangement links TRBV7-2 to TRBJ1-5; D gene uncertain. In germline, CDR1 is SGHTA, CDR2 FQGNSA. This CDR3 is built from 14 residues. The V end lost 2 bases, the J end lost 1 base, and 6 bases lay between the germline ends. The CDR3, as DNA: TGTGCCAGCAGCTTAACGAGGAGCAATCAGCCCCAGCATTTT. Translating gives CASSLTRSNQPQHF.

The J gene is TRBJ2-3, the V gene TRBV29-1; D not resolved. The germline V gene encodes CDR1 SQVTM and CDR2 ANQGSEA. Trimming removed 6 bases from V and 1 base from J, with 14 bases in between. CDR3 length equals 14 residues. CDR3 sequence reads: CSVGQARGTDTQYF. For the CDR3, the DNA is TGCAGCGTGGGTCAAGCGCGCGGCACAGATACGCAGTATTTT.

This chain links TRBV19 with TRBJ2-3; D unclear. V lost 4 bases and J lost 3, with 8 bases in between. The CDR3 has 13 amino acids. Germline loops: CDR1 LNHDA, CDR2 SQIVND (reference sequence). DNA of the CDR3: TGTGCCAGTAGTACGGTAGCAACAGATACGCAGTATTTT. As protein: CASSTVATDTQYF. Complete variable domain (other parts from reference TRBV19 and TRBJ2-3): DGGITQSPKYLFRKEGQNVTLSCEQNLNHDAMYWYRQDPGQGLRLIYYSQIVNDFQKGDIAEGYSVSREKKESFPLTVTSAQKNPTAFYLCASSTVATDTQYFGPGTRLTVL.

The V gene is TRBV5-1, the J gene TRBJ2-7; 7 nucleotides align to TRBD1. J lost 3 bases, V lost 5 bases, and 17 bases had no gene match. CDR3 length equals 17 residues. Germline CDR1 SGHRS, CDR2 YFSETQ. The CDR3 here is CASRKGGAVLQLYEQYF. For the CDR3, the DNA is TGCGCCAGCAGGAAAGGGGGCGCGGTACTCCAACTCTACGAGCAGTACTTC. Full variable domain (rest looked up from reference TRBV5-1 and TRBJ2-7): KAGVTQTPRYLIKTRGQQVTLSCSPISGHRSVSWYQQTPGQGLQFLFEYFSETQRNKGNFPGRFSGRQFSNSRSEMNVSTLELGDSALYLCASRKGGAVLQLYEQYFGPGTRLTVT.

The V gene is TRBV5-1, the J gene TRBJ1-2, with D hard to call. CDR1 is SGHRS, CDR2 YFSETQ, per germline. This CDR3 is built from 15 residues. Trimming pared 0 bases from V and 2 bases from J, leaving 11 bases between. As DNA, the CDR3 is TGCGCCAGCAGCTTGGAATCGGCGGGAAACTATGGCTACACCTTC. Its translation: CASSLESAGNYGYTF.

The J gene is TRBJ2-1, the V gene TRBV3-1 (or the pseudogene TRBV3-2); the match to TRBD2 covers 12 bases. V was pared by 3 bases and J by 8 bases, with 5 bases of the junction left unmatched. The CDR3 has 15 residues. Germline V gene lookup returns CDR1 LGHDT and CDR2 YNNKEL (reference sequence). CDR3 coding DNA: TGTGCCAGCAGCCACCCTAGCGGGAGGGACCATGAGCAGTTCTTC. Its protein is CASSHPSGRDHEQFF.

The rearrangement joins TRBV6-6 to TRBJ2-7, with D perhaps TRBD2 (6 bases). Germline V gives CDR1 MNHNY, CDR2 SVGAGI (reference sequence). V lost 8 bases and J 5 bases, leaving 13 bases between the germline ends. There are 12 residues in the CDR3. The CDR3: CASSFTGDEQYF. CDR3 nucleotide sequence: TGTGCCAGCTCTTTTACGGGAGACGAGCAGTACTTC.

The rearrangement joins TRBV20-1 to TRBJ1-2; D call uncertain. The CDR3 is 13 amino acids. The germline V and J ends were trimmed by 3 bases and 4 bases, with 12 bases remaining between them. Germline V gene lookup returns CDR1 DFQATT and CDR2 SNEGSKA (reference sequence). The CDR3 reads CSASPGLAYGYTF. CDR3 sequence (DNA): TGCAGTGCTAGTCCGGGGTTAGCCTATGGCTACACCTTC.

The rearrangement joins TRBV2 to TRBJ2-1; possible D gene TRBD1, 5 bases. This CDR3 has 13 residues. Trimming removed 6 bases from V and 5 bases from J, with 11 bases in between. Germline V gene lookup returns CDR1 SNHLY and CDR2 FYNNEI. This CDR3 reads CASRQGYNNEQFF. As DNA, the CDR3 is TGTGCCAGCAGGCAGGGATATAACAATGAGCAGTTCTTC.

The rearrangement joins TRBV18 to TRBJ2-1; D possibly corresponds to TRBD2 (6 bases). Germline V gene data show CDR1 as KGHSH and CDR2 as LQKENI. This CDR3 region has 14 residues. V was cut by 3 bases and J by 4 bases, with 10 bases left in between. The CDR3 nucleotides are TGTGCCAGCTCACCGGCGGGGCGTTACAATGAGCAGTTCTTC. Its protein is CASSPAGRYNEQFF. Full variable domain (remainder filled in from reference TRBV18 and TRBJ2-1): NAGVMQNPRHLVRRRGQEARLRCSPMKGHSHVYWYRQLPEEGLKFMVYLQKENIIDESGMPKERFSAEFPKEGPSILRIQQVVRGDSAAYFCASSPAGRYNEQFFGPGTRLTVL.

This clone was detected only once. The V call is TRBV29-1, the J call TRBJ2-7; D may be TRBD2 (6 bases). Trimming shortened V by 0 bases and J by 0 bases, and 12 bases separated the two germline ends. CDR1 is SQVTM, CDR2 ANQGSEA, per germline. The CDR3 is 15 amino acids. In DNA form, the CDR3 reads TGCAGCGTTGAAGATAAGTTCGGGAGCTCCTACGAGCAGTACTTC. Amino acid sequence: CSVEDKFGSSYEQYF.

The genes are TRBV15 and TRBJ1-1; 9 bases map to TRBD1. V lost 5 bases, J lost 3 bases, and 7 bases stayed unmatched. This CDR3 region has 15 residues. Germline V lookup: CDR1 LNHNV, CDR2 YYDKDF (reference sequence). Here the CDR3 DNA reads TGTGCCACCAGCGGGAAGACAGGGGGTGACACTGAAGCTTTCTTT. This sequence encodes CATSGKTGGDTEAFF.

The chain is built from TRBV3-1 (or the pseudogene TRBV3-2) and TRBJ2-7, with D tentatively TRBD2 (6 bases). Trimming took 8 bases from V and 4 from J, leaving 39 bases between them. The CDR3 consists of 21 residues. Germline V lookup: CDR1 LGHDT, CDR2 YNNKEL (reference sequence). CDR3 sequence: CASSPRPPGGVSSRTAYEQYF. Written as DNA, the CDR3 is TGTGCCAGCTCTCCCAGGCCCCCAGGCGGGGTCTCCAGCAGGACCGCGTACGAGCAGTACTTC.

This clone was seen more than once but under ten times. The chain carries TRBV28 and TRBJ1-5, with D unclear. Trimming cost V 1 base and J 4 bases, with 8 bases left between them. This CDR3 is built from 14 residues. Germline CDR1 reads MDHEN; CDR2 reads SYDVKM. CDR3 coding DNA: TGTGCCAGCAGTTTATCAGGAGGGAATCAGCCCCAGCATTTT. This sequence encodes CASSLSGGNQPQHF.

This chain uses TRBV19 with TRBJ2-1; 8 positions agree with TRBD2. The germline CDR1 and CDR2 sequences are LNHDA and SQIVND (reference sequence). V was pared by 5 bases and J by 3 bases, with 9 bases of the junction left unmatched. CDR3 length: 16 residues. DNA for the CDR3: TGTGCCAGTAGTCCGGGGGGGAGCGGTCTCTACAATGAGCAGTTCTTC. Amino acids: CASSPGGSGLYNEQFF.

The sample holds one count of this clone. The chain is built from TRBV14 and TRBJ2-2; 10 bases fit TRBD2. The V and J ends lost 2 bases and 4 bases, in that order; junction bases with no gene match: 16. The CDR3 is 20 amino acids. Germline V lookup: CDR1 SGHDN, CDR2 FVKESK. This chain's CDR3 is CASSQSSSLAGAPGTGELFF. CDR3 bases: TGTGCCAGCAGCCAATCGTCGAGCCTAGCGGGAGCCCCGGGCACCGGGGAGCTGTTTTTT.

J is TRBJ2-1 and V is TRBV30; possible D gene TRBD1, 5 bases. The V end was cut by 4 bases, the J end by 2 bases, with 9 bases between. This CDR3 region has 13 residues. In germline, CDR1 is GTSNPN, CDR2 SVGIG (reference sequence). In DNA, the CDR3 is TGTGCCTGGACTCAGGGTCCCTACAATGAGCAGTTCTTC. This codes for CAWTQGPYNEQFF.

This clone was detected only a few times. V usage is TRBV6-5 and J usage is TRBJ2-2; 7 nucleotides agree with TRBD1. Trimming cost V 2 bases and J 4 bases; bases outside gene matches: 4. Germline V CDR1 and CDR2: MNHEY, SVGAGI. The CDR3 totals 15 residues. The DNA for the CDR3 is TGTGCCAGCAGTTACGTACAGGGGATCACCGGGGAGCTGTTTTTT. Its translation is CASSYVQGITGELFF.

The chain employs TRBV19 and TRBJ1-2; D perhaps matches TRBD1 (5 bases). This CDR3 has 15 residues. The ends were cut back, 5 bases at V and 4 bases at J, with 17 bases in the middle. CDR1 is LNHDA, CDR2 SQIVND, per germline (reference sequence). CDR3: CASSLYGGTGYGYTF. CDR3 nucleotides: TGTGCCAGTAGTCTCTATGGGGGGACGGGCTATGGCTACACCTTC.

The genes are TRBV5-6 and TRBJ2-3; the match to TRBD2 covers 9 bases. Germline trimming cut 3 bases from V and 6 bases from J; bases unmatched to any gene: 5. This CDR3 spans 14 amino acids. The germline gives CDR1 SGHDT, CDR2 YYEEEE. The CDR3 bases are TGTGCCAGCAGCTATAGCGGGAGTCTTGATACGCAGTATTTT. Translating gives CASSYSGSLDTQYF. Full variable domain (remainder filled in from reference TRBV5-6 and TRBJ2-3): DAGVTQSPTHLIKTRGQQVTLRCSPKSGHDTVSWYQQALGQGPQFIFQYYEEEERQRGNFPDRFSGHQFPNYSSELNVNALLLGDSALYLCASSYSGSLDTQYFGPGTRLTVL.

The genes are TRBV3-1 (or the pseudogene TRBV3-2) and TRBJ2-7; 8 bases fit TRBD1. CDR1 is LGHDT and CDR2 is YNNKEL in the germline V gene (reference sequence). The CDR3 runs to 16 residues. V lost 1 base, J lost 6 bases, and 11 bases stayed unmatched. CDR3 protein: CASSQADRAFRSEQYF. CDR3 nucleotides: TGTGCCAGCAGCCAAGCGGACAGGGCTTTTCGCAGCGAGCAGTACTTC.

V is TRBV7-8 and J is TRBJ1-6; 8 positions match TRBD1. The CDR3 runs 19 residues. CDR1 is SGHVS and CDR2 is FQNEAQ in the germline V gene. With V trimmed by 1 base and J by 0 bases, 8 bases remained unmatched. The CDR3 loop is CASSLVRDRSSSYNSPLHF. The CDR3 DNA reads TGTGCCAGCAGCTTAGTACGGGACAGGTCTAGCTCCTATAATTCACCCCTCCACTTT.

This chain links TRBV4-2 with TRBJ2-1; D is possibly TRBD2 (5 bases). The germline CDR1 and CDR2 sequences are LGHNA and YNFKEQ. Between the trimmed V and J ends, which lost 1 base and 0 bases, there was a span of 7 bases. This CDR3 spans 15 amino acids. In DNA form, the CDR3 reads TGTGCCAGCAGCCAAGCGGCGGGCTCCTACAATGAGCAGTTCTTC. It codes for CASSQAAGSYNEQFF.

In DNA, the CDR3 is TGTGCCAGCAGCACCGGGACTACCCCCCATGAGCAGTTCTTC. Translated, it gives CASSTGTTPHEQFF. The V gene is TRBV9, the J gene TRBJ2-1; 7 nucleotides align to TRBD2. CDR3 length: 14 residues. In germline, CDR1 is SGDLS, CDR2 YYNGEE. V trimming: 4 bases; J trimming: 8 bases; junction bases outside the gene matches: 9.

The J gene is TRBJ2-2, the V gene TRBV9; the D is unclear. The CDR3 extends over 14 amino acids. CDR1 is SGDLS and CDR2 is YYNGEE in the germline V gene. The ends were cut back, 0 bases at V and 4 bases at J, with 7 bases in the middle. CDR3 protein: CASSVEPSTGELFF. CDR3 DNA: TGTGCCAGCAGCGTAGAGCCGAGCACCGGGGAGCTGTTTTTT.

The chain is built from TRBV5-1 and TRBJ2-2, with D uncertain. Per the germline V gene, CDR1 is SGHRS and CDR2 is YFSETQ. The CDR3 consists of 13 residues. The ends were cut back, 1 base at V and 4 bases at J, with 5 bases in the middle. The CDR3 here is CASSLPLTGELFF. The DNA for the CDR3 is TGCGCCAGCAGCTTGCCCCTCACCGGGGAGCTGTTTTTT. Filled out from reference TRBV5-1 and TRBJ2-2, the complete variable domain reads KAGVTQTPRYLIKTRGQQVTLSCSPISGHRSVSWYQQTPGQGLQFLFEYFSETQRNKGNFPGRFSGRQFSNSRSEMNVSTLELGDSALYLCASSLPLTGELFFGEGSRLTVL.